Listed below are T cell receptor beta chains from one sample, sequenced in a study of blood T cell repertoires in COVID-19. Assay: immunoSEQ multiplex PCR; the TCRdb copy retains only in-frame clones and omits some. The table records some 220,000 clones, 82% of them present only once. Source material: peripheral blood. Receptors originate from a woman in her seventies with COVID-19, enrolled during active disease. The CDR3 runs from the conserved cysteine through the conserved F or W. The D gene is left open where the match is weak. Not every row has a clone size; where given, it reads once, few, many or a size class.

CDR3nt: TGTGCCAGCAGTGAATCGGAGTCCTATAATTCACCCCTCCACTTT
CDR3aa: CASSESESYNSPLHF
abundance: NA
v_gene: TRBV6-1
d_gene: NA
j_gene: TRBJ1-6

CDR3nt: TGTGCCTGGAGTAGGGGGTCGGAGGCTTTCTTT
CDR3aa: CAWSRGSEAFF
abundance: NA
v_gene: TRBV30
d_gene: NA
j_gene: TRBJ1-1

CDR3nt: TGTGCCAGCACCCAACGAGACACGAACACTGAAGCTTTCTTT
CDR3aa: CASTQRDTNTEAFF
abundance: once
v_gene: TRBV13
d_gene: NA
j_gene: TRBJ1-1

CDR3nt: TGTGCCGCGTGCGGGGGCGGTGCCCGGTACGAGCAGTACTTC
CDR3aa: CAACGGGARYEQYF
abundance: NA
v_gene: TRBV6-6
d_gene: NA
j_gene: TRBJ2-7

CDR3nt: TGTGCCAGCAGCCACGGGACTAGCGGGAGGCTTGGCACAGATACGCAGTATTTT
CDR3aa: CASSHGTSGRLGTDTQYF
abundance: NA
v_gene: TRBV11-3
d_gene: TRBD2
j_gene: TRBJ2-3

CDR3nt: TGTGCCAGCAGCTTAGTATCACAGATCAATGAAAAACTGTTTTTT
CDR3aa: CASSLVSQINEKLFF
abundance: NA
v_gene: TRBV7-8
d_gene: NA
j_gene: TRBJ1-4

CDR3nt: TGTGCCAGCAGCGTCTATTATAGCAATCAGCCCCAGCATTTT
CDR3aa: CASSVYYSNQPQHF
abundance: NA
v_gene: TRBV6-5
d_gene: NA
j_gene: TRBJ1-5

CDR3nt: TGTGCCAGTAGTATTCTAGCAGCGAACACTGAAGCTTTCTTT
CDR3aa: CASSILAANTEAFF
abundance: NA
v_gene: TRBV19
d_gene: NA
j_gene: TRBJ1-1

CDR3nt: TGTGCCACCCGAAAGAGAGCAACTAATGAAAAACTGTTTTTT
CDR3aa: CATRKRATNEKLFF
abundance: NA
v_gene: TRBV15
d_gene: NA
j_gene: TRBJ1-4

CDR3nt: TGTGCCACAGACCAGGGCGGAGAGACCCAGTACTTC
CDR3aa: CATDQGGETQYF
abundance: NA
v_gene: TRBV10-3
d_gene: NA
j_gene: TRBJ2-5

CDR3nt: TGTGCCAGCAGCCAAGGGACAGGGTTGGAGTATGGCTACACCTTC
CDR3aa: CASSQGTGLEYGYTF
abundance: NA
v_gene: TRBV4-2
d_gene: TRBD1
j_gene: TRBJ1-2

CDR3nt: TGTGCCAGCTCACCACAAGGGGTCGGGGAGCTGTTTTTT
CDR3aa: CASSPQGVGELFF
abundance: once
v_gene: TRBV18
d_gene: NA
j_gene: TRBJ2-2

CDR3nt: TGCAGCGTTGAAAAAATCCTGGGCAGCAAGGCTGGCCCCAATGAGCAGTTCTTC
CDR3aa: CSVEKILGSKAGPNEQFF
abundance: NA
v_gene: TRBV29-1
d_gene: NA
j_gene: TRBJ2-1

CDR3nt: TGTGCCAGCAGCTCTAACAGGGATACTGAAGCTTTCTTT
CDR3aa: CASSSNRDTEAFF
abundance: NA
v_gene: TRBV11-1
d_gene: NA
j_gene: TRBJ1-1

CDR3nt: TGTGCCAGCAGCTTAGGAGGGGGCTATGAGCAGTTCTTC
CDR3aa: CASSLGGGYEQFF
abundance: once
v_gene: TRBV7-8
d_gene: TRBD1
j_gene: TRBJ2-1

CDR3nt: TGTGCCTACGAGCCCCTCCTAGGACAGGGGGTCGACTATGGCTACACCTTC
CDR3aa: CAYEPLLGQGVDYGYTF
abundance: NA
v_gene: TRBV30
d_gene: TRBD1
j_gene: TRBJ1-2

CDR3nt: TGTGCCAGCAGTTTATACCCTCCTAGGGGCGGGAGGGGAATCAATGAGCAGTTCTTC
CDR3aa: CASSLYPPRGGRGINEQFF
abundance: NA
v_gene: TRBV27
d_gene: TRBD2
j_gene: TRBJ2-1

CDR3nt: TGTGCCAGCAGTTTAGGGCCTCCCCAGCCCCAGCATTTT
CDR3aa: CASSLGPPQPQHF
abundance: NA
v_gene: TRBV28
d_gene: NA
j_gene: TRBJ1-5

CDR3nt: TGTGCCAGTAGTCTTGACCCGACAGGTGCTGGTAGCAATCAGCCCCAGCATTTT
CDR3aa: CASSLDPTGAGSNQPQHF
abundance: NA
v_gene: TRBV19
d_gene: NA
j_gene: TRBJ1-5

CDR3nt: TGTGCCAGCAGTTCTAGACAGGAATATAATTCACCCCTCCACTTT
CDR3aa: CASSSRQEYNSPLHF
abundance: NA
v_gene: TRBV27
d_gene: NA
j_gene: TRBJ1-6

CDR3nt: TGTGCCAGCAGCCCACCGGGACTAGCGGGCCAGGAGACCCAGTACTTC
CDR3aa: CASSPPGLAGQETQYF
abundance: NA
v_gene: TRBV27
d_gene: TRBD2
j_gene: TRBJ2-5

CDR3nt: TGTGCCAGCTCACCACTGCAGCTAGCGGGAGGGCCCAATGAGCAGTTCTTC
CDR3aa: CASSPLQLAGGPNEQFF
abundance: NA
v_gene: TRBV18
d_gene: TRBD2
j_gene: TRBJ2-1

CDR3nt: TGTGCCAGCTCACCCGGCGGGGGCCCCTACGAGCAGTACTTC
CDR3aa: CASSPGGGPYEQYF
abundance: NA
v_gene: TRBV18
d_gene: NA
j_gene: TRBJ2-7

CDR3nt: TGTGCCAGTAGTATAGAGGGACTAGCTTACGAGCAGTACTTC
CDR3aa: CASSIEGLAYEQYF
abundance: NA
v_gene: TRBV19
d_gene: TRBD2
j_gene: TRBJ2-7

CDR3nt: TGTGCCAGCAGGGCTCTGGGGACTTTTGGCTACACCTTC
CDR3aa: CASRALGTFGYTF
abundance: NA
v_gene: TRBV11-2
d_gene: NA
j_gene: TRBJ1-2

CDR3nt: TGTGCCAGTAGTATTGAGCTCGGGGCCAACGTCCTGACTTTC
CDR3aa: CASSIELGANVLTF
abundance: once
v_gene: TRBV19
d_gene: NA
j_gene: TRBJ2-6

CDR3nt: TGTGCCAGCAGTTTGCAGGGGGCGTGGGAGCAGTACTTC
CDR3aa: CASSLQGAWEQYF
abundance: once
v_gene: TRBV12-3/TRBV12-4
d_gene: TRBD1
j_gene: TRBJ2-7

CDR3nt: TGTGCCAGTAGCTCCGACAGGACTGCAACTAATGAAAAACTGTTTTTT
CDR3aa: CASSSDRTATNEKLFF
abundance: NA
v_gene: TRBV19
d_gene: NA
j_gene: TRBJ1-4

CDR3nt: TGTGCCAGCAGTTTATCAGGGGTTGGTAGAATTACTGAAGCTTTCTTT
CDR3aa: CASSLSGVGRITEAFF
abundance: NA
v_gene: TRBV28
d_gene: NA
j_gene: TRBJ1-1

CDR3nt: TGTGCCAGCAGCTCATGGGGGCCGAACACCGGGGAGCTGTTTTTT
CDR3aa: CASSSWGPNTGELFF
abundance: NA
v_gene: TRBV7-2
d_gene: NA
j_gene: TRBJ2-2

CDR3nt: TGCAGCGCCGGGATCCAGGATGGCTACACCTTC
CDR3aa: CSAGIQDGYTF
abundance: NA
v_gene: TRBV29-1
d_gene: NA
j_gene: TRBJ1-2

CDR3nt: TGTGCCAGCTCACCGGGACTAGCGGGAATTTACGAGCAGTACTTC
CDR3aa: CASSPGLAGIYEQYF
abundance: NA
v_gene: TRBV18
d_gene: TRBD2
j_gene: TRBJ2-7

CDR3nt: TGTGCCAGCAGTCTAGGGACAGCCTACGAGCAGTACTTC
CDR3aa: CASSLGTAYEQYF
abundance: NA
v_gene: TRBV28
d_gene: TRBD1
j_gene: TRBJ2-7

CDR3nt: TGCAGCGTTGATGGCCACGGGTCCTACGAGCAGTACTTC
CDR3aa: CSVDGHGSYEQYF
abundance: NA
v_gene: TRBV29-1
d_gene: NA
j_gene: TRBJ2-7

CDR3nt: TGTGCCATCAGTGATTCCAGGGGTAACCAAGAGACCCAGTACTTC
CDR3aa: CAISDSRGNQETQYF
abundance: once
v_gene: TRBV10-3
d_gene: NA
j_gene: TRBJ2-5

CDR3nt: TGTGCCAGTAGTAATCGGACAGGGGGAACCCTTTACTATGGCTACACCTTC
CDR3aa: CASSNRTGGTLYYGYTF
abundance: NA
v_gene: TRBV19
d_gene: TRBD1
j_gene: TRBJ1-2

CDR3nt: TGTGCCAGCAGCGTAAGGGGGAACACCGGGGAGCTGTTTTTT
CDR3aa: CASSVRGNTGELFF
abundance: NA
v_gene: TRBV9
d_gene: NA
j_gene: TRBJ2-2

CDR3nt: TGCAGCGTTGCCGCCGGGACAGCGGTTTACACTGAAGCTTTCTTT
CDR3aa: CSVAAGTAVYTEAFF
abundance: NA
v_gene: TRBV29-1
d_gene: TRBD1
j_gene: TRBJ1-1

CDR3nt: TGTGCCATCAGTGATTCTAGCGGGAGTAGGACAGATACGCAGTATTTT
CDR3aa: CAISDSSGSRTDTQYF
abundance: NA
v_gene: TRBV10-3
d_gene: TRBD2
j_gene: TRBJ2-3

CDR3nt: TGCAGCGTCGTGGGGGGAGGCTACACCTTC
CDR3aa: CSVVGGGYTF
abundance: once
v_gene: TRBV29-1
d_gene: NA
j_gene: TRBJ1-2

CDR3nt: TGTGCCAGCAGTGAAGCGTTGGGCCGGACAGGGAACTATGGCTACACCTTC
CDR3aa: CASSEALGRTGNYGYTF
abundance: NA
v_gene: TRBV6-1
d_gene: TRBD1
j_gene: TRBJ1-2

CDR3nt: TGTGCCAGTAATCTCGGGACACAAAACACCGGGGAGCTGTTTTTT
CDR3aa: CASNLGTQNTGELFF
abundance: NA
v_gene: TRBV19
d_gene: NA
j_gene: TRBJ2-2

CDR3nt: TGTGCCAGCACCCCGACTGGCGCTGAAGCTTTCTTT
CDR3aa: CASTPTGAEAFF
abundance: NA
v_gene: TRBV9
d_gene: NA
j_gene: TRBJ1-1

CDR3nt: TGCAGCGTGGCTAGGGGGTTAAACAATGAGCAGTTCTTC
CDR3aa: CSVARGLNNEQFF
abundance: NA
v_gene: TRBV29-1
d_gene: NA
j_gene: TRBJ2-1

CDR3nt: TGTGCCAGCAGCGAACGACTAGGTGGATCTAGCACAGATACGCAGTATTTT
CDR3aa: CASSERLGGSSTDTQYF
abundance: NA
v_gene: TRBV5-4
d_gene: NA
j_gene: TRBJ2-3

CDR3nt: TGTGCCAGCAGCTTAGGGCTAGGGAACACCGGGGAGCTGTTTTTT
CDR3aa: CASSLGLGNTGELFF
abundance: few
v_gene: TRBV7-7
d_gene: NA
j_gene: TRBJ2-2

CDR3nt: TGTGCCAGCAGCTCTACTAGCGGGAGGGCCTACAATGAGCAGTTCTTC
CDR3aa: CASSSTSGRAYNEQFF
abundance: NA
v_gene: TRBV5-4
d_gene: TRBD2
j_gene: TRBJ2-1

CDR3nt: TGTGCCAGCAGCTTAGGGCAGGGGGCCTATGGCTACACCTTC
CDR3aa: CASSLGQGAYGYTF
abundance: NA
v_gene: TRBV7-2
d_gene: TRBD1
j_gene: TRBJ1-2

CDR3nt: TGTGCCAGCAGTGAAGCATCCGGACAGTTTGTATGGTGGTACACCTTC
CDR3aa: CASSEASGQFVWWYTF
abundance: NA
v_gene: TRBV6-1
d_gene: NA
j_gene: TRBJ1-2